This TCR beta chain came from a study of cytomegalovirus exposure and HLA in healthy donors. Study summary: Later, an analysis reported that the 110 or so validation repertoires had used the same platform as the approximately 690 first-cohort repertoires.

V was shortened by 2 bases and J by 3 bases, with 23 bases between the two germline ends. Germline V gene sequence: CDR1 SNHLY, CDR2 FYNNEI. The CDR3 extends over 18 amino acids. Data came from immunoSEQ multiplex PCR; TCRdb stores just in-frame clones and leaves some out. The table records some 220,000 clones, about 93% of them present only once. The donors formed part of the approximately 130-subject validation cohort, distinct from the roughly 640-subject first cohort. The receptor comes from a woman between 18 and 29 years old in good health and CMV-seronegative. The sequenced material came from PBMCs. The chain links TRBV2 to TRBJ2-7; D not resolved. The CDR3 DNA is TGTGCCAGCAGTGAATCGGTTGAAGTGGGCAGATTATACTACGAGCAGTACTTC. This sequence encodes CASSESVEVGRLYYEQYF. The full variable domain, completed using reference TRBV2 and TRBJ2-7, is EPEVTQTPSHQVTQMGQEVILRCVPISNHLYFYWYRQILGQKVEFLVSFYNNEISEKSEIFDDQFSVERPDGSNFTLKIRSTKLEDSAMYFCASSESVEVGRLYYEQYFGPGTRLTVT.